One sample yielded the 5 T cell receptor beta chains listed below, sequenced in a study of cytomegalovirus exposure and HLA in healthy donors. Clones were read by immunoSEQ multiplex PCR, and TCRdb kept only the in-frame ones, dropping some. The data hold 250,000 to 400,000 clones, with approximately 91% observed a single time. The material sequenced was PBMCs. These TCRs come from a man aged 30 to 39 in good health and CMV-seronegative.

The rearrangement links TRBV7-2 to TRBJ2-2; D not resolved. The CDR3 is 13 amino acids. Trimming removed 6 bases at V and 5 bases at J, with 10 bases between. CDR1 and CDR2 from the germline V gene are SGHTA and FQGNSA. The CDR3 sequence is CASRLAPTGELFF. The DNA of the CDR3 is TGTGCCAGCAGACTTGCACCGACCGGGGAGCTGTTTTTT.

Many counts were recorded for this clone. This chain's CDR3 is CASKGGKEPTNEKLFF. The CDR3 DNA sequence: TGTGCCAGCAAGGGGGGGAAGGAGCCAACTAATGAAAAACTGTTTTTT. The chain joins TRBV2 to TRBJ1-4; D possibly corresponds to TRBD1 (6 bases). Germline loops: CDR1 SNHLY, CDR2 FYNNEI. The CDR3 is 16 residues long. V lost 7 bases to trimming and J lost 0 bases, with 15 bases between them.

This chain connects TRBV29-1 to TRBJ2-4; weak D call: TRBD2 (5 bases). Germline values: CDR1 SQVTM, CDR2 ANQGSEA. Trimming left V 0 bases short and J 3 bases short, with 18 bases between. This CDR3 is 17 amino acids long. Here the CDR3 DNA reads TGCAGCGTTGAAGACCCGGGAATGGCTATAGGCAAAAACATTCAGTACTTC. It yields the protein CSVEDPGMAIGKNIQYF. Combining the CDR3 with reference TRBV29-1 and TRBJ2-4 gives the whole variable domain SAVISQKPSRDICQRGTSLTIQCQVDSQVTMMFWYRQQPGQSLTLIATANQGSEATYESGFVIDKFPISRPNLTFSTLTVSNMSPEDSSIYLCSVEDPGMAIGKNIQYFGAGTRLSVL.

The rearrangement joins TRBV5-8 to TRBJ1-5; 7 positions match TRBD1. This CDR3 comprises 15 residues. The germline V gene has CDR1 SGHTS and CDR2 YDEGEE. V lost 2 bases to trimming and J lost 7 bases; unmatched junction nucleotides: 9. The CDR3 DNA reads TGTGCCAGCAGCTTTAAGGGGGCAATTACCCAGCCCCAGCATTTT. This gives the protein CASSFKGAITQPQHF.

This clone was observed a handful of times. The chain employs TRBV10-3 and TRBJ2-7; 11 bases agree with TRBD2. After removal of 3 bases from V and 12 bases from J, the junction contained 7 bases not matched to a gene. The CDR3 runs to 13 residues. From germline, CDR1 is ENHRY and CDR2 SYGVKD. CDR3 sequence reads: CAISDSGGGNGYF. DNA of the CDR3: TGTGCCATCAGTGATAGCGGGGGGGGCAACGGGTACTTC.